This T cell receptor (beta chain) was sequenced for a study of cytomegalovirus exposure and HLA in healthy donors. The CDR3 sequence is 15 residues long. Germline V gene data show CDR1 as SGHRS and CDR2 as YFSETQ. Trimming took off 4 bases at V and 6 bases at J, with 19 bases between the two ends. PCR employed 60 Vbeta and 13 Jbeta primers. Libraries were prepared by immunoSEQ multiplex PCR; TCRdb keeps only in-frame clonotypes and omits some of them. Here the sample spans over 50,000 clones, approximately 80% being singletons. The source material was PBMCs. This TCR derives from a female donor in good health and CMV-seronegative. V gene TRBV5-1 combines with J gene TRBJ1-1; D perhaps matches TRBD1 (5 bases). CDR3 DNA: TGCGCCAGCAGCCCTACCCAGGGAAACCTAGCTGAAGCTTTCTTT. Amino acids: CASSPTQGNLAEAFF.